The T cell receptor beta chain described here comes from a study of early T cells in non-severe SARS-CoV-2 infection. Turning to the study itself: Chains were not paired, and sequencing was done on bulk RNA from unsorted whole blood.

Germline-derived CDR1 and CDR2 are MNHNY and SVGAGI (reference sequence). Trimming cost V 8 bases and J 4 bases, with 9 bases left between them. CDR3 length equals 12 residues. This clonotype occurred a few times. Molecules of cDNA were individually given unique molecular identifiers that were attached to them. MiXCR, run by TCRdb on the 5' RACE reads, gives a single entry per CDR3 protein. Altogether tens of thousands of distinct CDR3 sequences are present, approximately 9.9% being singletons, with the ten largest covering roughly 13%. This TCR derives from an adult who was a healthcare worker with PCR-confirmed SARS-CoV-2 infection or an uninfected control (not recorded which). What was sequenced was whole blood. J is TRBJ2-4 and V is TRBV6-6; D might be TRBD1 or TRBD2, each matching 5 bases. The CDR3 nucleotides are TGTGCCAGCCGGGACCATAAAAACATTCAGTACTTC. Protein: CASRDHKNIQYF.